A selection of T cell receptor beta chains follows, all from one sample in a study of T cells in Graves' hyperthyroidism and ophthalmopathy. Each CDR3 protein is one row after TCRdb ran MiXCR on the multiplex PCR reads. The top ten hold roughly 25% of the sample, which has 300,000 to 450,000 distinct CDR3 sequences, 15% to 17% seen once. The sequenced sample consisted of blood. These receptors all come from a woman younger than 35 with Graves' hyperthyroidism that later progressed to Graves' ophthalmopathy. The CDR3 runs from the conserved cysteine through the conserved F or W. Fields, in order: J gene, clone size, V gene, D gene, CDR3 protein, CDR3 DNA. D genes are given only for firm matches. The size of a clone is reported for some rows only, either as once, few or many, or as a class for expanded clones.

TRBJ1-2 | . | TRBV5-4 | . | CASSSGDRIFNYGYTF | TGTGCCAGCAGCTCCGGGGACCGAATATTTAACTATGGCTACACCTTC
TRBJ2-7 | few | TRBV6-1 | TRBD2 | CASTGTSGSYEQYF | TGTGCCAGCACTGGGACTAGCGGGAGCTACGAGCAGTACTTC
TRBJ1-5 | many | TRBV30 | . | CAWSGYRGWRCNQPQHF | TGTGCCTGGAGTGGATACCGGGGTTGGAGGTGTAATCAGCCCCAGCATTTT
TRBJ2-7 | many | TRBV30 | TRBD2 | CAWSPTGLAGKYEQYF | TGTGCCTGGAGTCCTACGGGACTAGCGGGAAAGTACGAGCAGTACTTC
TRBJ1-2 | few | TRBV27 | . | CASGGDTLLYGYTF | TGTGCCAGCGGAGGGGACACCCTGCTCTATGGCTACACCTTC
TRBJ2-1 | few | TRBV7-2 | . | CASSLVGIPSSYNEQFF | TGTGCCAGCAGCTTAGTAGGCATCCCGAGCTCCTACAATGAGCAGTTCTTC
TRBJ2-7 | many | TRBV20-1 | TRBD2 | CSASTRKREGSEQYF | TGCAGTGCCAGTACAAGAAAGCGGGAGGGTAGCGAGCAGTACTTC
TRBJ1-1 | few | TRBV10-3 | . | CASRKLQNGNTEAFF | TGTGCCAGCCGGAAACTTCAAAACGGGAACACTGAAGCTTTCTTT
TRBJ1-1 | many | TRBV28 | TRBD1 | CASSFEWTGRMNTEAFF | TGTGCCAGCAGTTTCGAATGGACAGGGCGGATGAACACTGAAGCTTTCTTT
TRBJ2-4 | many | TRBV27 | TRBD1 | CASSDRGGNIQYF | TGTGCCAGCAGTGACAGGGGGGGAAACATTCAGTACTTC
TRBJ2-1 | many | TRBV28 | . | CASSSWALRRFF | TGTGCCAGCAGTTCGTGGGCCCTAAGGCGGTTCTTC
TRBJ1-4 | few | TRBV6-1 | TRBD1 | CASKGQVTEKLFF | TGTGCCAGCAAGGGACAGGTGACCGAAAAACTGTTTTTT
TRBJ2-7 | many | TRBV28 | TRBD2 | CASSNLREDYEQYF | TGTGCCAGCAGTAACCTCCGGGAGGACTACGAGCAGTACTTC
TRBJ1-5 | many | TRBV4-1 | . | CASSQWGPDQPQHF | TGCGCCAGCAGCCAGTGGGGGCCGGATCAGCCCCAGCATTTT
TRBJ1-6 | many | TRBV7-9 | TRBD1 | CASSFTGGSSPLHF | TGTGCCAGCAGCTTTACAGGGGGCAGTTCACCCCTCCACTTT
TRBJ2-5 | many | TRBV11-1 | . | CASSPPREETQYF | TGTGCCAGCAGCCCACCCAGGGAAGAGACCCAGTACTTC
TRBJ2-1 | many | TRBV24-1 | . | CATEERQPRREQFF | TGTGCCACGGAGGAAAGGCAGCCGCGCCGTGAGCAGTTCTTC
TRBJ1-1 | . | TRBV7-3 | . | CASSLSYESEAFF | TGTGCCAGCAGCTTAAGCTACGAAAGTGAAGCTTTCTTT
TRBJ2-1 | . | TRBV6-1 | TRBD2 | CASSLRWGAGGPSNYNEQFF | TGTGCCAGCTCTCTAAGGTGGGGAGCGGGAGGGCCCTCGAACTACAATGAGCAGTTCTTC
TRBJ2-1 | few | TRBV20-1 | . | CSVRFFPKVSGSINEQFF | TGCAGTGTTCGTTTCTTCCCGAAAGTTAGCGGCTCTATCAATGAGCAGTTCTTC
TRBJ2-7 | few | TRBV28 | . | CASTARVEQYF | TGTGCCAGCACGGCGCGGGTCGAGCAGTACTTC
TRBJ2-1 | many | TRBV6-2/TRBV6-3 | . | CASRPLQGTPAGNEQFF | TGTGCCAGCAGGCCCCTTCAGGGTACCCCCGCTGGAAATGAGCAGTTCTTC
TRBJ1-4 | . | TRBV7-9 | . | CASSFSISGYRREKLFF | TGTGCCAGCAGCTTCAGTATATCGGGTTATCGGAGGGAAAAACTGTTTTTT
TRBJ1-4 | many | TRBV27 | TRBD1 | CASSAGTGGGEKLFF | TGTGCCAGCAGTGCAGGGACAGGGGGTGGTGAAAAACTGTTTTTT
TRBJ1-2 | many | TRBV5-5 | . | CASSFRRDLNYGYTF | TGTGCCAGCAGCTTCCGTAGGGACCTAAACTATGGCTACACCTTC
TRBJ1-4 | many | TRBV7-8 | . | CASSGLPNEKLFF | TGTGCCAGCAGTGGACTGCCCAATGAAAAACTGTTTTTT
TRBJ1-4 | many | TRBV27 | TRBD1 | CASSLLGTGGRPGFNEKLFF | TGTGCCAGCAGTTTACTCGGGACAGGGGGCCGTCCGGGGTTTAATGAAAAACTGTTTTTT
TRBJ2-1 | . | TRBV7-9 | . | CASSLENEQFF | TGTGCCAGCAGCCTGGAAAATGAGCAGTTCTTC
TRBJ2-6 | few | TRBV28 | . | CASSSQSGANVLTF | TGTGCCAGCAGTTCACAGTCTGGGGCCAACGTCCTGACTTTC
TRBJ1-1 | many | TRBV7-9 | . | CASSSGSLNTEAFF | TGTGCCAGCAGCTCGGGGTCACTGAACACTGAAGCTTTCTTT
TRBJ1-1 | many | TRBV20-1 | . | CSARGDMMNTEAFF | TGCAGTGCTAGAGGCGACATGATGAACACTGAAGCTTTCTTT
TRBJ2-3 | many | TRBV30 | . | CAWSVGGITDTQYF | TGTGCCTGGAGTGTAGGCGGGATCACAGATACGCAGTATTTT
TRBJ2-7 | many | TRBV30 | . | CAWSVSQPYEQYF | TGTGCCTGGAGTGTTAGTCAGCCCTACGAGCAGTACTTC